This TCR beta chain is from a study of blood T cell repertoires in COVID-19. Across the whole study: Some COVID-19 samples were acute and others convalescent; all came from the United States, Italy and Spain.

The CDR3 extends over 15 amino acids. CDR1 is LGHDT and CDR2 is YNNKEL in the germline V gene (reference sequence). J gave up 4 bases and V 3 bases, and 5 bases lay outside the gene matches. In this sample, this clone turned up once. In the original processing: It was from reference gene primer amplification that nucleated cell counts were estimated. Method: immunoSEQ multiplex PCR; TCRdb's copy keeps in-frame clones and lacks some. V and J calls and clone size are given by that table; D and trimming were obtained from the DNA. The table records 35,000 to 45,000 clones, roughly 90% of them present only once.

This receptor was identified in a human donor in a cohort sampled during active COVID-19. The chain carries TRBV3-1 (or the pseudogene TRBV3-2) and TRBJ2-7, with 11 bases aligning to TRBD1. Sample: peripheral blood. The CDR3 reads CASSQGQGGIYEQYF. The CDR3 DNA follows: TGTGCCAGCAGCCAGGGACAGGGGGGGATTTACGAGCAGTACTTC.